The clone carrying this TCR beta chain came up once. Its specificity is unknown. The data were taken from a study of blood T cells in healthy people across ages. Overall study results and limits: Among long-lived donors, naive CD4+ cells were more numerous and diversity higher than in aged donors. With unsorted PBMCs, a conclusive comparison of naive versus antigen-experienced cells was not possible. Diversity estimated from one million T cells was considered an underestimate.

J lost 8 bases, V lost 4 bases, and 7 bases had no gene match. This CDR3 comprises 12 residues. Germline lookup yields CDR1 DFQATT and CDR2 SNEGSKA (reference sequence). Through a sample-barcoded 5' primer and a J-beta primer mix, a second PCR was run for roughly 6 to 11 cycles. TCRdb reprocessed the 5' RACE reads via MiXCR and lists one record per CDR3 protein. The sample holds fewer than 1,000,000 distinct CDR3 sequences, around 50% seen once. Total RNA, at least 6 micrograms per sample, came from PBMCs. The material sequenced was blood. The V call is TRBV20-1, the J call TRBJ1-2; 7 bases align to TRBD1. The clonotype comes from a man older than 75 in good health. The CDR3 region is CSAMEGAGGYTF. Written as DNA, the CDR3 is TGCAGTGCTATGGAGGGGGCAGGAGGCTACACCTTC.